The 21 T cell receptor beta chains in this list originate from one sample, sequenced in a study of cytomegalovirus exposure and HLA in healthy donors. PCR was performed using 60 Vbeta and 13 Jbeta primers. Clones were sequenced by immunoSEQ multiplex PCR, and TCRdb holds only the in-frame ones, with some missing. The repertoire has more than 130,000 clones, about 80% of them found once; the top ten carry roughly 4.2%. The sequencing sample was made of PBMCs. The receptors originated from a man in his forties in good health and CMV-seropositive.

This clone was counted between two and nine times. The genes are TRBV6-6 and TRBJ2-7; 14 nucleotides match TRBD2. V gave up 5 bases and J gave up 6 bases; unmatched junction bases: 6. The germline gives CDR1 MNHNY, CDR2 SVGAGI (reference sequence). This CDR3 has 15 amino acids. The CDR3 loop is CASSTGLAGASEQYF. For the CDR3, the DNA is TGTGCCAGCAGTACGGGACTAGCGGGAGCGAGCGAGCAGTACTTC.

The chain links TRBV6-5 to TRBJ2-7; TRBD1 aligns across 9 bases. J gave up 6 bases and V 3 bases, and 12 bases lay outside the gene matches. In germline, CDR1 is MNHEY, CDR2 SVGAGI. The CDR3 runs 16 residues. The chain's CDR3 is CASSYSLPGQGFEQYF. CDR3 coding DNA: TGTGCCAGCAGTTATTCTCTTCCGGGACAGGGCTTCGAGCAGTACTTC.

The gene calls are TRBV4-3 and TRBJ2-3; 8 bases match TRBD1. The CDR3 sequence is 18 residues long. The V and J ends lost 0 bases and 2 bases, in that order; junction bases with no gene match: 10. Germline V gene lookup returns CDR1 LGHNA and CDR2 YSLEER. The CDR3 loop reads CASSQEGGQGAYTDTQYF. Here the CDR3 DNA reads TGCGCCAGCAGCCAAGAAGGTGGGCAGGGGGCATACACAGATACGCAGTATTTT.

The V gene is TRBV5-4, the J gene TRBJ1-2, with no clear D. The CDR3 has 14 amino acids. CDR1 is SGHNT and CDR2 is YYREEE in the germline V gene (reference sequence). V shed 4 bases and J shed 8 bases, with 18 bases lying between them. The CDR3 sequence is CASSPDGRARGYTF. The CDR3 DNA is TGTGCCAGCAGCCCAGACGGGAGGGCTAGGGGCTACACCTTC.

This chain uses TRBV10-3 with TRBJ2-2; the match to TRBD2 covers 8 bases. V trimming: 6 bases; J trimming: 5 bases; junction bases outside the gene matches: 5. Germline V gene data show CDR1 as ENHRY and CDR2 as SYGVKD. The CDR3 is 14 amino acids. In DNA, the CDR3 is TGTGCCATCAGGGAGCGGGGGACGACCGGGGAGCTGTTTTTT. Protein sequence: CAIRERGTTGELFF.

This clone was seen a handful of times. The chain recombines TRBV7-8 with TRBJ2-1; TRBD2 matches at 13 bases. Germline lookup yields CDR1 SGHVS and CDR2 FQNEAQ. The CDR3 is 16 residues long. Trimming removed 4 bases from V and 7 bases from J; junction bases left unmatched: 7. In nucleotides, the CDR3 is TGTGCCAGCAGCTGGGCAAGGACTAGCGGGAGAAATGAGCAGTTCTTC. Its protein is CASSWARTSGRNEQFF.

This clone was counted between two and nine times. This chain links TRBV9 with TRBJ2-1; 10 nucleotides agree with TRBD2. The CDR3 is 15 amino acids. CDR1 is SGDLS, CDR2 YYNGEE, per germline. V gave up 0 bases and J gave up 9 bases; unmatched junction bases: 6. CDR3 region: CASSVVASGSGEQFF. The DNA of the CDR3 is TGTGCCAGCAGCGTAGTGGCTAGCGGGAGCGGTGAGCAGTTCTTC.

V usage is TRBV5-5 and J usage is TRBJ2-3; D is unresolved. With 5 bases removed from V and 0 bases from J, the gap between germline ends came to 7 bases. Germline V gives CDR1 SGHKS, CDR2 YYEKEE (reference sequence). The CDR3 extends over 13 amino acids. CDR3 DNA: TGTGCCAGCAGTCGTTCTAGCACAGATACGCAGTATTTT. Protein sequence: CASSRSSTDTQYF.

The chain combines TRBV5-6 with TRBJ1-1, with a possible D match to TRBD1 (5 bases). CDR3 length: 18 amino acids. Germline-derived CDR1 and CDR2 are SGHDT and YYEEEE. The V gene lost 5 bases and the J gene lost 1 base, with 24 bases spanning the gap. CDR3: CASSGGNGPHGPNTEAFF. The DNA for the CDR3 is TGTGCCAGCAGTGGGGGGAACGGCCCGCATGGCCCGAACACTGAAGCTTTCTTT.

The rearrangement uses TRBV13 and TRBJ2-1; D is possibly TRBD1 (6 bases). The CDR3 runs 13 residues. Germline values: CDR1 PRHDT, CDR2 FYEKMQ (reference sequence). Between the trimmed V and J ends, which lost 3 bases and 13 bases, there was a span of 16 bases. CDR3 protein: CASSLDRWTEQFF. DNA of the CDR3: TGTGCCAGCAGCTTGGATCGTTGGACAGAACAGTTCTTC.

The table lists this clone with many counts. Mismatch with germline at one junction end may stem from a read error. The CDR3 region is CASSQGGAPGF. The DNA of the CDR3 is TGCGCCAGCAGCCAGGGCGGGGCCCCGGGGTTT. V gene TRBV4-1 combines with J gene TRBJ2-3; a possible D gene is TRBD2 (6 bases). Germline assignment: CDR1 MGHRA and CDR2 YSYEKL. This CDR3 is built from 11 residues.

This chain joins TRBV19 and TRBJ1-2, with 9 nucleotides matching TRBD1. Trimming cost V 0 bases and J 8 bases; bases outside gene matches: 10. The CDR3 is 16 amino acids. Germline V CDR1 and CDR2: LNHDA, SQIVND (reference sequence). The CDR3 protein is CASSIDPGTGFSGYTF. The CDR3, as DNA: TGTGCCAGTAGTATAGATCCAGGGACAGGGTTTTCGGGCTACACCTTC.

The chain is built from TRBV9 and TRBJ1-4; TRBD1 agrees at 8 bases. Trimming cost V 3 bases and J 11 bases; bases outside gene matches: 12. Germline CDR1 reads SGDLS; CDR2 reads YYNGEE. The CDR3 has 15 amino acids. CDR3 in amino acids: CASSEGQEVSHKLFF. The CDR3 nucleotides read TGTGCCAGCAGCGAGGGACAGGAGGTATCGCATAAACTGTTTTTT. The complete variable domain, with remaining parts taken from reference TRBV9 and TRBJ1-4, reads DSGVTQTPKHLITATGQRVTLRCSPRSGDLSVYWYQQSLDQGLQFLIQYYNGEERAKGNILERFSAQQFPDLHSELNLSSLELGDSALYFCASSEGQEVSHKLFFGSGTQLSVL.

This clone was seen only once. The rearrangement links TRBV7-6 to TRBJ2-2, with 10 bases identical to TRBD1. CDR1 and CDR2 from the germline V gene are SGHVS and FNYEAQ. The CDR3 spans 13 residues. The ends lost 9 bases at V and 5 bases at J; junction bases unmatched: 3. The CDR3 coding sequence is TGTGCCAGTGGGACAGGGGCGACCGGGGAGCTGTTTTTT. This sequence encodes CASGTGATGELFF.

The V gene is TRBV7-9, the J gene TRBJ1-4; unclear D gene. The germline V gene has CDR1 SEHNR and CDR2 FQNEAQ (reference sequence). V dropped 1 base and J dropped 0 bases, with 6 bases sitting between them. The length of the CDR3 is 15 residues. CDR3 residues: CASSLVLSTNEKLFF. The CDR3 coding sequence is TGTGCCAGCAGCTTAGTTCTGTCAACTAATGAAAAACTGTTTTTT.

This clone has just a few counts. The CDR3, as DNA: TGTGCCAGCAGCTTGAGACTAGCACGAATCCATACCTACGAGCAGTACTTC. Its protein product is CASSLRLARIHTYEQYF. The V gene is TRBV5-6, the J gene TRBJ2-7, with 7 nucleotides matching TRBD2. With 1 base clipped from V and 2 bases from J, the junction kept 12 bases outside the gene matches. The germline CDR1 and CDR2 sequences are SGHDT and YYEEEE. The CDR3 contains 17 residues.

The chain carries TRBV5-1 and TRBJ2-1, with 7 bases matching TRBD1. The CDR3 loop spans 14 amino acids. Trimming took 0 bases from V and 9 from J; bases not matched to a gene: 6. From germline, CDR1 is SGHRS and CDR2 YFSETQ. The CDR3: CASSLGDSLAEQFF. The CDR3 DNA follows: TGCGCCAGCAGCTTGGGGGACAGCCTGGCTGAGCAGTTCTTC.

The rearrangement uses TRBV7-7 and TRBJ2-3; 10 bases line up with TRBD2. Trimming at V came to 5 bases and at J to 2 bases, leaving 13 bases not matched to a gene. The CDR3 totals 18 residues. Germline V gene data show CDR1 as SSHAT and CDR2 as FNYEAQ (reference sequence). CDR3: CASSLRASGGFFTDTQYF. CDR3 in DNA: TGTGCCAGCAGCCTCCGGGCTAGCGGGGGTTTCTTCACAGATACGCAGTATTTT.

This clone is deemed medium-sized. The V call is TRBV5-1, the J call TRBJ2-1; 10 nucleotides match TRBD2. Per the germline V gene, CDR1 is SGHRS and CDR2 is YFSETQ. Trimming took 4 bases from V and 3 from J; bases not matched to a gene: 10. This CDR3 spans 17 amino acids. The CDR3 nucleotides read TGCGCCAGCAGCATATCCGGGACTAGCGACTTCTACAATGAGCAGTTCTTC. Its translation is CASSISGTSDFYNEQFF.

CDR3: CASSPGDPGQETQYF. Here the CDR3 DNA reads TGTGCCAGCAGCCCAGGGGACCCGGGCCAAGAGACCCAGTACTTC. This rearrangement joins TRBV7-3 to TRBJ2-5, with D perhaps TRBD1 (6 bases). This CDR3 is 15 amino acids long. Germline loops: CDR1 SGHTA, CDR2 FQGTGA. V lost 5 bases and J lost 1, with 14 bases in between.

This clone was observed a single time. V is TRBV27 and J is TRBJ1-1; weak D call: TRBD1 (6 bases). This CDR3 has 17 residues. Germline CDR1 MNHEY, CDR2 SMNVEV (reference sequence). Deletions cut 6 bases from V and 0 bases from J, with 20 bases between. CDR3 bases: TGTGCCAGCAGACGGATCGGGACACCTGTTGTGAACACTGAAGCTTTCTTT. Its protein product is CASRRIGTPVVNTEAFF.